This note documents a single T cell receptor beta chain sequence. Its antigen is currently unknown. These data originate in a study of cytomegalovirus exposure and HLA in healthy donors. Study-level background: In terms of ancestry, the Caucasian-associated cluster contained roughly 81% of the approximately 380 genotyped donors. Notes on the study in general: Trimming of TCR beta V- and J-genes showed a link, identified in a later analysis, to a missense DCLRE1C variant. It was assumed in the presence/absence analyses that sequencing depth was roughly uniform across donors.

With 60 Vbeta and 13 Jbeta primers, the PCR was carried out. Sequencing used immunoSEQ multiplex PCR; TCRdb keeps in-frame clones, though not all of them. The sample gives about 200,000 clones, around 75% of which show up once; approximately 0.39% is in the top ten. Per germline, CDR1 MGHRA and CDR2 YSYEKL. V was trimmed by 2 bases and J by 7 bases, leaving 17 bases between them. The CDR3 sequence is 15 residues long. This receptor was obtained from a male donor in good health and CMV-seropositive. The sequenced sample consisted of PBMCs. This chain links TRBV4-1 with TRBJ1-1; D is possibly TRBD1 (6 bases). CDR3 DNA sequence: TGCGCCAGCAGCCAATCAAACTCGGGACACTTTGAAGCTTTCTTT. This gives the protein CASSQSNSGHFEAFF.